Below are 28 T cell receptor beta chains sequenced from a single sample in a study of response to subunit inactivated influenza vaccine. TCRdb passed the RT-PCR reads through MiXCR, listing each CDR3 protein once. The data show about 520,000 distinct CDR3 sequences, approximately 7.3% seen once. This sample comprised PBMCs from blood, obtained around 25 months after vaccination. The receptors derive from a man aged 50 to 69 who received an inactivated influenza vaccine.

This clonotype was found a few times. The chain joins TRBV9 to TRBJ2-4; possibly TRBD1 for D (6 bases). This CDR3 contains 14 residues. V was clipped by 4 bases and J by 6 bases, with 14 bases between them. CDR1 is SGDLS, CDR2 YYNGEE, per germline. In DNA form, the CDR3 reads TGTGCCAGCAGCCTAGGGGACAACTTAAACATTCAGTACTTC. As protein: CASSLGDNLNIQYF.

There are a few counts of this clonotype. The chain carries TRBV29-1 and TRBJ2-1; D is uncertain. Germline-derived CDR1 and CDR2 are SQVTM and ANQGSEA. The V end was cut by 7 bases, the J end by 2 bases, with 12 bases between. CDR3 length: 13 amino acids. Here the CDR3 reads CSAGERPYNEQFF. CDR3 bases: TGCAGCGCTGGAGAACGTCCCTACAATGAGCAGTTCTTC.

This clonotype showed up just a few times. The chain employs TRBV5-1 and TRBJ2-7; 9 positions match TRBD2. Germline values: CDR1 SGHRS, CDR2 YFSETQ. There are 15 residues in the CDR3. The V gene end was trimmed by 0 bases and the J gene end by 4 bases; junction bases not matched to a gene: 5. The CDR3 is CASSLDGTSRYEQYF. As DNA, the CDR3 is TGCGCCAGCAGCTTGGACGGGACTAGCAGGTACGAGCAGTACTTC.

This clonotype was seen at least ten times. This chain joins TRBV7-3 and TRBJ2-1; 9 nucleotides line up with TRBD2. CDR3 length: 17 residues. The germline CDR1 and CDR2 sequences are SGHTA and FQGTGA. V gave up 1 base and J gave up 4 bases; unmatched junction bases: 8. The CDR3 DNA reads as TGTGCCAGCAGCTTAAAAATCGCTAGCGGGGTTTACAATGAGCAGTTCTTC. This sequence encodes CASSLKIASGVYNEQFF.

The V call is TRBV12-3 or TRBV12-4, the J call TRBJ2-7, with a possible D match to TRBD1 (6 bases). The V end lost 6 bases, the J end lost 6 bases, and 15 bases lay between the germline ends. There are 13 residues in the CDR3. CDR3 residues: CASRKGGAVEQYF. The DNA of the CDR3 is TGTGCCAGCAGAAAAGGGGGAGCAGTCGAGCAGTACTTC.

This clonotype was detected many times. J is TRBJ1-1 and V is TRBV12-3 or TRBV12-4, with D hard to call. Trimming took 3 bases from V and 3 from J, leaving 2 bases between them. The CDR3 is 11 amino acids. This CDR3 reads CASSFHTEAFF. CDR3 DNA: TGTGCCAGCAGTTTCCACACTGAAGCTTTCTTT.

This clonotype came up many times. The chain joins TRBV27 to TRBJ1-1; 9 nucleotides line up with TRBD1. The CDR3 loop spans 15 amino acids. J was trimmed by 6 bases and V by 7 bases; bases with no gene match: 12. Germline CDR1 is MNHEY and CDR2 is SMNVEV (reference sequence). The CDR3 protein is CASKRDRVDGAEAFF. CDR3 nucleotide sequence: TGTGCCAGCAAACGGGACAGGGTTGATGGGGCTGAAGCTTTCTTT.

This clonotype was counted at least ten times. The chain couples TRBV6-2 or TRBV6-3 to TRBJ2-7; 8 nucleotides agree with TRBD2. The J segment lost 6 bases and the V segment lost 4 bases, leaving 11 bases of the junction unmatched. The CDR3 is made up of 15 amino acids. Germline assignment: CDR1 MNHEY and CDR2 SVGEGT. CDR3 in amino acids: CASSFLGRASGEQYF. The CDR3 region has the DNA TGTGCCAGCAGTTTCCTCGGGAGGGCCTCGGGCGAGCAGTACTTC.

V usage is TRBV15 and J usage is TRBJ1-2; D is uncertain. CDR3 length: 14 amino acids. CDR1 is LNHNV and CDR2 is YYDKDF in the germline V gene (reference sequence). Deletions cut 1 base from V and 5 bases from J, with 11 bases between. The CDR3 region is CATSRGRGGYGYTF. CDR3 sequence (DNA): TGTGCCACCAGCAGAGGAAGAGGCGGGTATGGCTACACCTTC.

The table lists this clonotype with a few counts. The CDR3 sequence is CASSQLGGRGEKLFF. The CDR3 region has the DNA TGTGCCAGCAGCCAACTTGGAGGGCGGGGTGAAAAACTGTTTTTT. V is TRBV3-1 and J is TRBJ1-4; D is unclear. The V end lost 2 bases, the J end lost 7 bases, and 14 bases lay between the germline ends. CDR3 length equals 15 residues. In germline, CDR1 is LGHDT, CDR2 YNNKEL (reference sequence).

The chain joins TRBV14 to TRBJ2-3; 8 bases fit TRBD2. J was trimmed by 0 bases and V by 4 bases; bases with no gene match: 9. Per germline, CDR1 SGHDN and CDR2 FVKESK. The CDR3 consists of 17 residues. The CDR3 DNA follows: TGTGCCAGCAGCCCCTTTTCGGGGGGGGGTAGCACAGATACGCAGTATTTT. Translated: CASSPFSGGGSTDTQYF.

This clonotype was picked up many times. CDR3 region: CASSPPESGVLHF. The CDR3 DNA follows: TGCGCCAGCAGCCCCCCGGAAAGTGGGGTCCTCCACTTT. This sequence joins TRBV4-1 and TRBJ1-6; D not resolved. CDR1 and CDR2 from the germline V gene are MGHRA and YSYEKL. Deletions cut 4 bases from V and 15 bases from J, with 16 bases between. This CDR3 has 13 amino acids.

This clonotype was recorded at least ten times. The chain carries TRBV7-2 and TRBJ2-1; 8 nucleotides align to TRBD2. Germline V lookup: CDR1 SGHTA, CDR2 FQGNSA. V gave up 2 bases and J gave up 2 bases; unmatched junction bases: 8. This CDR3 has 17 amino acids. In DNA form, the CDR3 reads TGTGCCAGCAGCTTAATGGTGGTAGCGGGGACCTACAATGAGCAGTTCTTC. Encoded protein: CASSLMVVAGTYNEQFF. The whole variable domain, remainder taken from reference TRBV7-2 and TRBJ2-1, is GAGVSQSPSNKVTEKGKDVELRCDPISGHTALYWYRQSLGQGLEFLIYFQGNSAPDKSGLPSDRFSAERTGGSVSTLTIQRTQQEDSAVYLCASSLMVVAGTYNEQFFGPGTRLTVL.

The chain has TRBV6-5 and TRBJ1-2, with TRBD1 matching over 9 bases. Germline CDR1 is MNHEY and CDR2 is SVGAGI. Trimming at V came to 2 bases and at J to 3 bases, leaving 4 bases not matched to a gene. The CDR3 spans 15 residues. The CDR3 loop is CASSYRGQGDYGYTF. The CDR3, as DNA: TGTGCCAGCAGTTACCGGGGACAGGGCGACTATGGCTACACCTTC.

This clonotype has more than one count but fewer than ten. The chain joins TRBV3-1 to TRBJ1-1; D possibly corresponds to TRBD1 (5 bases). Germline values: CDR1 LGHDT, CDR2 YNNKEL (reference sequence). The V gene lost 2 bases and the J gene lost 6 bases, with 7 bases spanning the gap. This CDR3 spans 12 amino acids. The CDR3 here is CASSQSRAEAFF. In DNA form, the CDR3 reads TGTGCCAGCAGCCAAAGCAGGGCTGAAGCTTTCTTT.

This clonotype has a handful of counts. This chain links TRBV20-1 with TRBJ1-1; TRBD1 is a possible D gene (5 bases). The ends were cut back, 6 bases at V and 5 bases at J, with 22 bases in the middle. CDR1 and CDR2 (germline): DFQATT, SNEGSKA (reference sequence). The CDR3 has 15 residues. The CDR3 sequence is CSAPQPGVPGTEAFF. CDR3 bases: TGCAGTGCACCTCAACCCGGGGTTCCAGGGACTGAAGCTTTCTTT.

The chain links TRBV6-1 to TRBJ1-2; D is undetermined. The CDR3 consists of 15 residues. Trimming stripped 0 bases from V and 2 bases from J, with 10 bases between. In germline, CDR1 is MNHNS, CDR2 SASEGT. The CDR3 loop reads CASSEAQDGNYGYTF. In DNA form, the CDR3 reads TGTGCCAGCAGTGAAGCGCAAGACGGGAACTATGGCTACACCTTC.

The rearrangement links TRBV2 to TRBJ2-5; a possible D gene is TRBD1 (6 bases). CDR1 SNHLY and CDR2 FYNNEI come from the germline V gene. CDR3 length equals 14 residues. V was clipped by 2 bases and J by 4 bases, with 11 bases between them. CDR3 DNA sequence: TGTGCCAGCAGTGAATGGGTACAGGGAGAGACCCAGTACTTC. Its translation is CASSEWVQGETQYF.

This clonotype was picked up a small number of times. Its ends do not fully match the called genes, so a read error is possible. CDR3 sequence: CASRSGARTEAFF. CDR3 nucleotide sequence: TGCGCCAGCAGGTCGGGGGCGAGGACTGAAGCTTTCTTT. The chain couples TRBV27 to TRBJ1-1, with D possibly being TRBD1 (6 bases). The CDR3 totals 13 residues. Looked up from germline, CDR1 is MNHEY and CDR2 is SMNVEV (reference sequence).

This clonotype was detected only a few times. At one boundary the junction diverges from the germline segment, which might be a read error. The chain is built from TRBV7-7 and TRBJ2-3; D possibly uses TRBD1 or TRBD2 (5 bases each). This CDR3 spans 14 amino acids. The germline CDR1 and CDR2 sequences are SSHAT and FNYEAQ (reference sequence). The CDR3 region has the DNA TGTGCTAGCAGCGAGGGGCCTGGCACAGATACGCAGTATTTT. Amino acids: CASSEGPGTDTQYF. Drawing the rest from reference TRBV7-7 and TRBJ2-3, the complete variable domain is GAGVSQSPRYKVTKRGQDVTLRCDPISSHATLYWYQQALGQGPEFLTYFNYEAQPDKSGLPSDRFSAERPEGSISTLTIQRTEQRDSAMYRCASSEGPGTDTQYFGPGTRLTVL.

Turning to this clonotype: This may come from a read error, since a much larger clone is one base off. This chain uses TRBV9 with TRBJ1-4; a weak D match, TRBD1 (6 bases). CDR3 length equals 15 residues. CDR1 SGDLS and CDR2 YYNGEE come from the germline V gene. Trimming removed 3 bases from V and 0 bases from J, with 9 bases in between. CDR3 sequence reads: CASSAGAATNEKLFF. CDR3 DNA sequence: TGTGCCAGCAGCGCAGGGGCTGCAACTAATGAAAAACTGTTTTTT.

The V call is TRBV5-1, the J call TRBJ2-7; tentative D call: TRBD2 (6 bases). With 4 bases removed from V and 4 bases from J, the gap between germline ends came to 15 bases. The CDR3 sequence is 14 residues long. Germline loops: CDR1 SGHRS, CDR2 YFSETQ. The CDR3 protein is CASSPPGRKYEQYF. CDR3 sequence (DNA): TGCGCCAGCAGCCCCCCAGGGAGGAAATACGAGCAGTACTTC.

The chain recombines TRBV28 with TRBJ1-5; D unclear. V shed 2 bases and J shed 3 bases, with 8 bases lying between them. This CDR3 has 14 amino acids. The germline gives CDR1 MDHEN, CDR2 SYDVKM. The CDR3: CASSLGRDNQPQHF. DNA for the CDR3: TGTGCCAGCAGTTTAGGCCGGGACAATCAGCCCCAGCATTTT.

V usage is TRBV12-3 or TRBV12-4 and J usage is TRBJ2-7; possibly TRBD1 for D (5 bases). Between the trimmed V and J ends, which lost 6 bases and 0 bases, there was a span of 12 bases. CDR3 size: 14 residues. CDR3 coding DNA: TGTGCCAGCAGGACGACAGAGAACTCCTACGAGCAGTACTTC. Translating gives CASRTTENSYEQYF.

This clonotype was detected only a few times. The rearrangement uses TRBV5-1 and TRBJ2-7, with D hard to call. The V end lost 5 bases, the J end lost 0 bases, and 12 bases lay between the germline ends. Per germline, CDR1 SGHRS and CDR2 YFSETQ. The CDR3 totals 14 residues. The CDR3 DNA reads TGCGCCAGCAGTATGGACCGGCCCTCCTACGAGCAGTACTTC. It is translated as CASSMDRPSYEQYF.

The chain combines TRBV2 with TRBJ1-1; no clear D gene. The germline V gene has CDR1 SNHLY and CDR2 FYNNEI. V gave up 3 bases and J gave up 0 bases, with 5 bases separating them. The length of the CDR3 is 13 residues. This CDR3 reads CASSDGVNTEAFF. For the CDR3, the DNA is TGTGCCAGCAGTGATGGAGTGAACACTGAAGCTTTCTTT.

The chain uses TRBV11-2 and TRBJ2-1; 10 bases align to TRBD2. Germline lookup yields CDR1 SGHAT and CDR2 FQNNGV. This CDR3 region has 16 residues. The V and J ends lost 5 bases and 4 bases, in that order; junction bases with no gene match: 8. CDR3 in amino acids: CASSKKLAGEYNEQFF. CDR3 nucleotide sequence: TGTGCCAGCAGCAAAAAGCTAGCGGGGGAGTACAATGAGCAGTTCTTC.

This clonotype has only a few counts. The chain links TRBV29-1 to TRBJ2-3, with a possible D match to TRBD2 (6 bases). The V and J ends lost 6 bases and 2 bases respectively, with 12 bases between them. Germline V gene lookup returns CDR1 SQVTM and CDR2 ANQGSEA. The CDR3 covers 13 residues. For the CDR3, the DNA is TGCAGCGTCCGGGACTTAGCCACAGATACGCAGTATTTT. Translation: CSVRDLATDTQYF.